These 23 T cell receptor beta chains came from one sample sequenced in a study of blood T cell repertoires in COVID-19. Data came from immunoSEQ multiplex PCR; TCRdb stores just in-frame clones and leaves some out. The sample records nearly 60,000 clones, around 87% being singletons. The material sequenced was peripheral blood. These receptors were collected from a man in his 60s with active COVID-19.

With regard to this clone: The junction does not match germline at one end; this may be a read error. CDR3 DNA sequence: TGTGCCAGTAGTATGGTGGGGCTCATGGGGAACCCCGGGGAGCTGTTTTTT. The encoded protein is CASSMVGLMGNPGELFF. The chain uses TRBV19 and TRBJ2-2; the D gene is possibly TRBD1 (5 bases). The CDR3 consists of 17 residues. Germline V gene sequence: CDR1 LNHDA, CDR2 SQIVND (reference sequence).

The chain is built from TRBV18 and TRBJ2-1, with D possibly being TRBD2 (6 bases). The CDR3 has 15 amino acids. Germline CDR1 KGHSH, CDR2 LQKENI. Trimming stripped 4 bases from V and 8 bases from J, with 18 bases between. This chain's CDR3 is CASSRGAQSRYEQFF. In nucleotides, the CDR3 is TGTGCCAGCTCACGCGGGGCCCAGAGTCGGTATGAGCAGTTCTTC.

V and J are TRBV27 and TRBJ2-2; 10 bases are a match to TRBD2. The germline gives CDR1 MNHEY, CDR2 SMNVEV (reference sequence). V was pared by 6 bases and J by 3 bases, with 10 bases of the junction left unmatched. This CDR3 spans 17 amino acids. The CDR3 DNA sequence: TGTGCCAGCAGCGAAAACCTAGCGGGGGCCTACACCGGGGAGCTGTTTTTT. Its protein product is CASSENLAGAYTGELFF.

The chain is built from TRBV6-1 and TRBJ1-5; maybe TRBD1 (5 bases). Germline V CDR1 and CDR2: MNHNS, SASEGT. Between the trimmed V and J ends, which lost 3 bases and 6 bases, there was a span of 12 bases. The CDR3 extends over 14 amino acids. CDR3 region: CASSDTGGPQPQHF. The CDR3 bases are TGTGCCAGCAGTGATACGGGGGGACCTCAGCCCCAGCATTTT.

The chain couples TRBV3-1 (or the pseudogene TRBV3-2) to TRBJ2-2, with D tentatively TRBD2 (6 bases). Trimming shortened V by 10 bases and J by 7 bases, and 28 bases separated the two germline ends. Per germline, CDR1 LGHDT and CDR2 YNNKEL (reference sequence). The CDR3 consists of 17 residues. CDR3 sequence (DNA): TGTGCCACTGCCCAGTATCGGGGTCTTGCGGGATACGGGGAGCTGTTTTTT. This sequence encodes CATAQYRGLAGYGELFF.

The CDR3 bases are TGTGCCAGCAGCTTAGCTGGGCCCGGAAACACCATATATTTT. Translating it yields CASSLAGPGNTIYF. The J gene is TRBJ1-3, the V gene TRBV7-3; D remains ambiguous. Germline V lookup: CDR1 SGHTA, CDR2 FQGTGA. This CDR3 has 14 amino acids. Trimming left V 2 bases short and J 4 bases short, with 9 bases between.

This chain uses TRBV27 with TRBJ2-1, with TRBD1 identical over 7 bases. V lost 0 bases, J lost 4 bases, and 9 bases stayed unmatched. The CDR3 spans 17 residues. Germline V gives CDR1 MNHEY, CDR2 SMNVEV (reference sequence). This chain's CDR3 is CASSLSGQKLTYNEQFF. DNA of the CDR3: TGTGCCAGCAGTTTATCGGGACAGAAGCTGACTTACAATGAGCAGTTCTTC.

The chain carries TRBV5-4 and TRBJ2-5; TRBD2 matches at 8 bases. The CDR3 runs to 16 residues. The germline gives CDR1 SGHNT, CDR2 YYREEE (reference sequence). V dropped 6 bases and J dropped 4; count of bases not matched to a gene: 14. The CDR3 region is CASIKQAGGGGETQYF. The CDR3 DNA reads TGTGCCAGCATCAAGCAGGCGGGGGGCGGAGGAGAGACCCAGTACTTC.

This clone was seen a single time. The chain joins TRBV4-1 to TRBJ1-1; the D is unclear. In germline, CDR1 is MGHRA, CDR2 YSYEKL. The CDR3 contains 13 residues. Trimming stripped 0 bases from V and 3 bases from J, with 5 bases between. For the CDR3, the DNA is TGCGCCAGCAGCCAAGACAGATACACTGAAGCTTTCTTT. It yields the protein CASSQDRYTEAFF.

J is TRBJ2-7 and V is TRBV6-5; 13 bases match TRBD2. This CDR3 is built from 15 residues. Germline CDR1 is MNHEY and CDR2 is SVGAGI. The trim removed 2 bases at V and 2 bases at J, leaving 0 bases unmatched. The CDR3 protein is CASSYGTSGTYEQYF. The CDR3 DNA sequence: TGTGCCAGCAGTTACGGGACTAGCGGGACCTACGAGCAGTACTTC.

The chain has TRBV18 and TRBJ2-1; D is perhaps TRBD1 (5 bases). Looked up from germline, CDR1 is KGHSH and CDR2 is LQKENI. The CDR3 spans 14 residues. The V end was cut by 3 bases, the J end by 3 bases, with 9 bases between. The CDR3 DNA reads TGTGCCAGCTCACCCCCAGGGATCTACAATGAGCAGTTCTTC. Protein: CASSPPGIYNEQFF.

This chain uses TRBV5-1 with TRBJ2-2; 10 bases are a match to TRBD1. Germline CDR1 reads SGHRS; CDR2 reads YFSETQ. The junction had 1 base not matched to a gene; V was cut back by 2 bases and J by 0 bases. This CDR3 is 16 amino acids long. The CDR3 coding sequence is TGCGCCAGCAGCTTTGGGACAGGGGCGAACACCGGGGAGCTGTTTTTT. Translating gives CASSFGTGANTGELFF.

The chain is built from TRBV6-5 and TRBJ2-3; 12 nucleotides align to TRBD2. This CDR3 contains 14 residues. The germline gives CDR1 MNHEY, CDR2 SVGAGI. Trimming at V came to 6 bases and at J to 5 bases, leaving 3 bases not matched to a gene. The CDR3 loop reads CASRLAGGLDTQYF. The CDR3 DNA follows: TGTGCCAGCAGGCTAGCGGGGGGGCTAGATACGCAGTATTTT.

The chain's CDR3 is CASRGQGFTGELFF. CDR3 coding DNA: TGTGCCAGTAGGGGACAGGGATTCACCGGGGAGCTGTTTTTT. This sequence joins TRBV19 and TRBJ2-2; TRBD1 agrees at 9 bases. Per the germline V gene, CDR1 is LNHDA and CDR2 is SQIVND (reference sequence). With 6 bases clipped from V and 4 bases from J, the junction kept 3 bases outside the gene matches. This CDR3 contains 14 residues.

This clone was counted once. This rearrangement joins TRBV5-5 to TRBJ2-7; a weak D match, TRBD2 (6 bases). Germline CDR1 and CDR2: SGHKS and YYEKEE (reference sequence). V was pared by 4 bases and J by 0 bases, with 11 bases between. CDR3 length: 14 amino acids. In DNA, the CDR3 is TGTGCCAGCAGCAGAAGGGACTTCTCCTACGAGCAGTACTTC. Translated: CASSRRDFSYEQYF.

This clone appeared a single time. This chain links TRBV5-4 with TRBJ1-2; D uncertain. The CDR3 runs to 14 residues. In germline, CDR1 is SGHNT, CDR2 YYREEE (reference sequence). Between the trimmed V and J ends, which lost 2 bases and 8 bases, there was a span of 16 bases. CDR3 sequence (DNA): TGTGCCAGCAGCTTTCCGTCCAGCCTCGGGGGCTACACCTTC. It codes for CASSFPSSLGGYTF.

The chain carries TRBV6-5 and TRBJ2-7; D is perhaps TRBD1 (5 bases). The CDR3 consists of 15 residues. Germline V CDR1 and CDR2: MNHEY, SVGAGI. V lost 0 bases and J 3 bases, leaving 12 bases between the germline ends. Here the CDR3 DNA reads TGTGCCAGCAGTTACTCCCAGGGCTTCGACTACGAGCAGTACTTC. Amino acid sequence: CASSYSQGFDYEQYF.

CDR3 nucleotides: TGTGCCAGCAGTTATTCCGGGACAGGGAGGGAAGCTTTCTTT. It yields the protein CASSYSGTGREAFF. The chain has TRBV6-5 and TRBJ1-1; TRBD1 matches 9 bases. The germline V gene has CDR1 MNHEY and CDR2 SVGAGI. The CDR3 totals 14 residues. V shed 3 bases and J 8 bases; nucleotides not matched to a gene: 7.

The chain uses TRBV6-5 and TRBJ2-5; D is possibly TRBD1 (7 bases). Per the germline V gene, CDR1 is MNHEY and CDR2 is SVGAGI. The CDR3 sequence is 15 residues long. The V end lost 6 bases, the J end lost 3 bases, and 17 bases lay between the germline ends. CDR3 coding DNA: TGTGCCAGCAGGCATGGGGGGACAGTTAAAGAGACCCAGTACTTC. Translating gives CASRHGGTVKETQYF.

The chain uses TRBV25-1 and TRBJ2-7; D call uncertain. From germline, CDR1 is MGHDK and CDR2 SYGVNS. Trimming left V 3 bases short and J 5 bases short, with 14 bases between. The CDR3 loop spans 14 amino acids. DNA for the CDR3: TGTGCCAGCAGTGACCCTACGGAGAGCCACGAGCAGTACTTC. Translating it yields CASSDPTESHEQYF.

The chain is built from TRBV12-3 or TRBV12-4 and TRBJ1-5, with 7 bases aligning to TRBD1. This CDR3 region has 13 residues. V trimming: 5 bases; J trimming: 6 bases; junction bases outside the gene matches: 4. The CDR3 nucleotides are TGTGCCAGCAGTACAGGGGTGGTTCAGCCCCAGCATTTT. Translating gives CASSTGVVQPQHF.

The V and J genes are TRBV30 and TRBJ1-2; D is undetermined. The CDR3 length is 14 residues. The V gene's germline CDR1 is GTSNPN and CDR2 SVGIG (reference sequence). The germline V and J ends were trimmed by 1 base and 7 bases, with 16 bases remaining between them. The CDR3 DNA follows: TGTGCCTGGAGTGCCGACTATGGGGTTGGTGGCTACACCTTC. As protein: CAWSADYGVGGYTF.

The chain has TRBV14 and TRBJ2-5; the match to TRBD2 covers 7 bases. CDR3 length equals 15 residues. CDR1 and CDR2 from the germline V gene are SGHDN and FVKESK. Trimming removed 2 bases from V and 5 bases from J; junction bases left unmatched: 8. The CDR3 sequence is CASSQFGGTGETQYF. In nucleotides, the CDR3 is TGTGCCAGCAGCCAATTCGGGGGGACCGGGGAGACCCAGTACTTC. Filled out from reference TRBV14 and TRBJ2-5, the complete variable domain reads EAGVTQFPSHSVIEKGQTVTLRCDPISGHDNLYWYRRVMGKEIKFLLHFVKESKQDESGMPNNRFLAERTGGTYSTLKVQPAELEDSGVYFCASSQFGGTGETQYFGPGTRLLVL.